The 3 T cell receptor beta chains below were found in one sample sequenced in a study of T and B cells in COVID-19 patients. TRB rearrangements were amplified by multiplex PCR with BIOMED2 TRB-A/B primers. TCRdb analysed the multiplex PCR reads with MiXCR anew, one entry per CDR3 protein. This table has over 10,000 distinct CDR3 sequences, over 25% appearing once. Each TRB amplification used about 230-550 ng of genomic DNA from blood. The specimen sequenced was blood. The receptors shown here come from a human donor who had recovered from COVID-19.

V is TRBV20-1 and J is TRBJ2-1; no reliable D call. The V gene lost 0 bases and the J gene lost 3 bases, with 6 bases spanning the gap. CDR1 and CDR2 from the germline V gene are DFQATT and SNEGSKA (reference sequence). This CDR3 has 13 amino acids. CDR3 amino acids: CSAREVYYNEQFF. The DNA of the CDR3 is TGCAGTGCTAGAGAGGTCTACTACAATGAGCAGTTCTTC.

The V and J genes are TRBV19 and TRBJ2-5; D might be TRBD1 (5 bases). The CDR3 runs 16 residues. Germline V gene sequence: CDR1 LNHDA, CDR2 SQIVND (reference sequence). V was pared by 1 base and J by 0 bases, with 12 bases between. The CDR3 nucleotides read TGTGCCAGTAGTATAGCGGAACAGGACCACCAAGAGACCCAGTACTTC. This translates into CASSIAEQDHQETQYF. Full variable domain (remainder filled in from reference TRBV19 and TRBJ2-5): DGGITQSPKYLFRKEGQNVTLSCEQNLNHDAMYWYRQDPGQGLRLIYYSQIVNDFQKGDIAEGYSVSREKKESFPLTVTSAQKNPTAFYLCASSIAEQDHQETQYFGPGTRLLVL.

This chain connects TRBV25-1 to TRBJ2-3; no firm D call. In germline, CDR1 is MGHDK, CDR2 SYGVNS. This CDR3 is built from 12 residues. Trimming shortened V by 1 base and J by 3 bases, and 2 bases separated the two germline ends. CDR3 bases: TGTGCCAGCAGTGAATTTACAGATACGCAGTATTTT. This translates into CASSEFTDTQYF.